The TCR beta chain described here comes from a study of blood T cell repertoires in COVID-19. The length of the CDR3 is 17 residues. Germline-derived CDR1 and CDR2 are SGDLS and YYNGEE. Losses at the gene ends were 0 bases for V and 0 bases for J; bases not matched to a gene: 6. Repertoires were generated with immunoSEQ multiplex PCR, while TCRdb's copy carries only in-frame clones and drops some. The sample gives some 200,000 clones, roughly 84% of which show up once; 9.5% to 10% is in the top ten. The J gene is TRBJ1-5, the V gene TRBV9, with 7 bases fitting TRBD1. The specimen sequenced was peripheral blood. The TCR sequence derives from a man aged 45-65 years with active or convalescent COVID-19. The CDR3 nucleotides read TGTGCCAGCAGCGTAGCGGGACAGACAGATAGCAATCAGCCCCAGCATTTT. Protein product: CASSVAGQTDSNQPQHF.